A single T cell receptor beta chain is shown here with its context. Its antigen is undetermined. CDR1 is SGHRS, CDR2 YFSETQ, per germline. V was pared by 0 bases and J by 2 bases, with 9 bases between. The CDR3 has 15 amino acids. The sample belongs to a study of shared clonotypes between healthy human individuals. Study-wide points: The represented genetic and exposure-history diversity was limited by the small number of donors.

TCRdb's table, derived via immunoSEQ multiplex PCR, lists solely in-frame clones and lacks some. The sample records fewer than 650,000 clones, around three quarters being singletons. The chain combines TRBV5-1 with TRBJ1-3; TRBD1 might be the D (5 bases). Sequenced: PBMCs. The TCR comes from a woman aged 35 to 49 in good health. Some clones in this sample may be carry-over from other donors' samples. The CDR3 spells CASSLAGTPGNTIYF. In nucleotides, the CDR3 is TGCGCCAGCAGCTTGGCCGGGACTCCTGGAAACACCATATATTTT.